This T cell receptor (beta chain) was found in a study of shared T cell receptors in the human thymus. Assay used: immunoSEQ multiplex PCR; TCRdb lists only in-frame clones, some missing. This sample has approximately 730,000 clones, with 80% to 90% found just once. Another study also made use of these data, one on human thymus T cells. That source adds: Resections removed during corrective heart surgery provided the thymus tissue used.

The specimen was thymocytes. This receptor was identified in a girl under three years old with a congenital heart defect.

The CDR3 protein is CASSPRAPRDRARAKNIQYF. The DNA of the CDR3 is TGTGCCAGCAGTCCACGAGCCCCCCGGGACAGGGCTCGGGCCAAAAACATTCAGTACTTC. This chain uses TRBV28 with TRBJ2-4; 9 bases align to TRBD1. The CDR3 runs 20 residues. The germline gives CDR1 MDHEN, CDR2 SYDVKM. The trim removed 5 bases at V and 1 base at J, leaving 18 bases unmatched.